This T cell receptor beta chain was identified in a study of blood T cell repertoires in COVID-19. Study-wide background: COVID-19 samples collected from the United States, Italy and Spain covered acute and convalescent phases. Nucleic acid was either cDNA or gDNA, and it came from T cells, B-cell-depleted T cells, or PBMCs.

Original data processing: Researchers report that nucleated cell counts were estimated from reference gene primer amplification. Sequencing was performed with immunoSEQ multiplex PCR; in TCRdb, only in-frame clones are kept and a portion is missing. For V, J and clone size, that table is used; D and trimming come from the DNA. Among around 130,000 clones listed, about 86% were seen once. The CDR3 runs 13 residues. The germline V gene has CDR1 MNHEY and CDR2 SVGAGI. V lost 6 bases and J 8 bases, leaving 16 bases between the germline ends. V usage is TRBV6-5 and J usage is TRBJ1-2; D gene unclear. The sample comprised peripheral blood. The TCR sequence derives from a woman between 50 and 59 years old who had recovered from COVID-19. This chain's CDR3 is CASSLGVDAGYTF. As DNA, the CDR3 is TGTGCCAGCAGCCTAGGCGTGGATGCGGGCTACACCTTC.